The 4 T cell receptor beta chains listed next were all sequenced from one sample in a study of regulatory T cells in long-lasting Graves disease. Arm-PCR with iRepertoire HTBI primers amplified the CDR3 regions for these TCR beta libraries. TCRdb re-called the multiplex PCR reads through MiXCR, storing one row per CDR3 protein. Among 700,000 or so distinct CDR3 sequences listed, around 30% were seen once. Stated time point: persistent/refractory GD, antithyroid drugs over 5 years with positive TRAb. From RNA extracted from PBMCs, the TCR library was made. The starting material was peripheral blood mononuclear cells (PBMCs), obtained when the disease was refractory, from a patient treated with antithyroid drugs. The receptors originated from a female donor with Graves disease.

The V gene is TRBV6-2 or TRBV6-3, the J gene TRBJ1-4, with D perhaps TRBD1 (6 bases). Trimming pared 9 bases from V and 4 bases from J, leaving 12 bases between. Germline V CDR1 and CDR2: MNHEY, SVGEGT. The CDR3 has 13 amino acids. CDR3 in amino acids: CASLDSDNEKLFF. CDR3 nucleotide sequence: TGTGCCAGTTTGGACAGTGATAATGAAAAACTGTTTTTT.

A note on this clonotype: An end of the junction does not agree with germline; a read error may underlie this. The rearrangement joins TRBV12-3 or TRBV12-4 to TRBJ1-4; D is perhaps TRBD1 (5 bases). The CDR3 totals 14 residues. The chain's CDR3 is CACSSGTETEKLFF. The CDR3 nucleotides read TGTGCCTGCAGTTCCGGGACCGAGACTGAAAAACTGTTTTTT.

This clonotype was recorded at least ten times. The chain has TRBV6-5 and TRBJ1-2, with D possibly matching TRBD1 (5 bases). This CDR3 has 12 residues. Trimming stripped 2 bases from V and 8 bases from J, with 9 bases between. Germline V gives CDR1 MNHEY, CDR2 SVGAGI. The CDR3 spells CASSYGGRGYTF. The CDR3, as DNA: TGTGCCAGCAGTTACGGGGGGAGAGGCTACACCTTC.

In its sample, this clonotype was seen a few times. The rearrangement links TRBV27 to TRBJ1-2; the D is unclear. The CDR3 has 13 amino acids. Between the trimmed V and J ends, which lost 5 bases and 5 bases, there was a span of 12 bases. Germline V CDR1 and CDR2: MNHEY, SMNVEV (reference sequence). CDR3 region: CASSPALLYGYTF. The DNA for the CDR3 is TGTGCCAGCAGTCCCGCCCTCTTATATGGCTACACCTTC.